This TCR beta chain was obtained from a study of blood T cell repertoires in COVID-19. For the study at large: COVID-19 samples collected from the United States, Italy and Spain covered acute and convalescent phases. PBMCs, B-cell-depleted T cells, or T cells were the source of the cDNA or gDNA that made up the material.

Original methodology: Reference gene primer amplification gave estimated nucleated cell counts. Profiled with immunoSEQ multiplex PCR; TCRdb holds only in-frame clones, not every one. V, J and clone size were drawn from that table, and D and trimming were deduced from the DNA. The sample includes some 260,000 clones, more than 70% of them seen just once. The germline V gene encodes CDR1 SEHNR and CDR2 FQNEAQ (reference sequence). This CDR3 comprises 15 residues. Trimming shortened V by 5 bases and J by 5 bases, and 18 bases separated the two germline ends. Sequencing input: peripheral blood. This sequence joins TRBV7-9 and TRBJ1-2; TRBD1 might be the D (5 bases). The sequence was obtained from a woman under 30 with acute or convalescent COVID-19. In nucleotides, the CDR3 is TGTGCCAGCAGCCCATTGGACAAGGTCTCATATGGCTACACCTTC. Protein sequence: CASSPLDKVSYGYTF.